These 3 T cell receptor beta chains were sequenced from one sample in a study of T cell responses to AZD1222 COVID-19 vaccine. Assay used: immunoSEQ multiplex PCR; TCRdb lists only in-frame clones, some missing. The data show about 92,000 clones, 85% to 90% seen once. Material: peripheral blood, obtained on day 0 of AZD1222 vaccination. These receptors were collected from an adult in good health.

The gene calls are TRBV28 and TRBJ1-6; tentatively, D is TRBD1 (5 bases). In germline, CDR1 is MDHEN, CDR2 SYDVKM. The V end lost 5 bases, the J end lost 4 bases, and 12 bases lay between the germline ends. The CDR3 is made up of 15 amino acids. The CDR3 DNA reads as TGTGCCAGCAGTGTTGACAGTGGGTATAATTCACCCCTCCACTTT. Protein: CASSVDSGYNSPLHF.

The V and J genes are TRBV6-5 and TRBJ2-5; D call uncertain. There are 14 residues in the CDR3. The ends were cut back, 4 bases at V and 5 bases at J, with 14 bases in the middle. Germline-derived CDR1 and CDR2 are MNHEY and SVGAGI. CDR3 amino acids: CASSSPRVRETQYF. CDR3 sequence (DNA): TGTGCCAGCAGTTCCCCACGGGTCAGGGAGACCCAGTACTTC.

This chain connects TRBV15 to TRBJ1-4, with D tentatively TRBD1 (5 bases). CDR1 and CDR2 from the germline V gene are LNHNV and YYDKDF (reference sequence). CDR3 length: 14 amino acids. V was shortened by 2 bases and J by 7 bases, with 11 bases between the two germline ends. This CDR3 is CATSRRTLGEKLFF. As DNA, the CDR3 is TGTGCCACCAGCAGACGGACACTGGGTGAAAAACTGTTTTTT.